This is a list of T cell receptor beta chains from one sample in a study of siplizumab effects on memory and regulatory T cells. Repertoires were generated with immunoSEQ multiplex PCR, while TCRdb's copy carries only in-frame clones and drops some. The data contain roughly 18,000 clones, 45% to 60% of them singletons. These TCRs' antigens remain unknown. Sequencing was done on a sample of CFSE-low (dividing) CD4+ T cells sorted from an allogeneic mixed lymphocyte reaction. These receptors came from a human donor in good health; the cells came from an allogeneic mixed lymphocyte reaction. Both conserved end residues are part of each CDR3. A D gene is named only where the DNA matches it firmly. A clone size is listed for some rows: how often the clone was seen (once, few, many), or a class if it is expanded.

V,size,length,D,J,DNA,CDR3
TRBV10-3,-,16,TRBD2,TRBJ2-5,TGTGCCAGCAGCCCGTCGGCGGGGGGCATCCAAGAGACCCAGTACTTC,CASSPSAGGIQETQYF
TRBV28,few,15,-,TRBJ1-2,TGTGCCAGCAGTCCTGGAGGTTTAGGAGGGTATGGCTACACCTTC,CASSPGGLGGYGYTF
TRBV7-9,-,14,-,TRBJ1-3,TGTGCCAGCAGCTTAGCGGGGGATGGAAACACCATATATTTT,CASSLAGDGNTIYF
TRBV6-1,few,12,-,TRBJ1-6,TGTGCCAGCATATCAGGGGATTCACCCCTCCACTTT,CASISGDSPLHF
TRBV7-9,medium-sized,12,-,TRBJ2-7,TGTGCCAGCAGCTTAGGGGCGGCCGAGCAGTACTTC,CASSLGAAEQYF
TRBV5-1,-,14,-,TRBJ2-5,TGCGCCAGCAGCCGGTGGACGCCACAAGAGACCCAGTACTTC,CASSRWTPQETQYF
TRBV10-2,medium-sized,16,TRBD2,TRBJ2-3,TGCGCCAGCAGTGAGTGGCTAGCGGGGCTCACAGATACGCAGTATTTT,CASSEWLAGLTDTQYF
TRBV11-2,-,16,TRBD2,TRBJ2-1,TGTGCCAGCAGCACAGGACTAGCGGGGGGAAACAATGAGCAGTTCTTC,CASSTGLAGGNNEQFF
TRBV5-4,-,17,TRBD1,TRBJ1-5,TGTGCCAGCAGCCCGGTACCGGGACAGGGGATCAATCAGCCCCAGCATTTT,CASSPVPGQGINQPQHF
TRBV9,-,15,TRBD1,TRBJ1-4,TGTGCCAGCAGCGCCACAGGGGGCTCGGGGGAAAAACTGTTTTTT,CASSATGGSGEKLFF
TRBV18,few,12,-,TRBJ1-1,TGTGCCAGCTCCCTAAACAGGGAATCGTATCTCTTT,CASSLNRESYLF
TRBV30,few,11,-,TRBJ2-1,TGTGCCTGGAGGGGTGAGGGTGAGCAGTTCTTC,CAWRGEGEQFF
TRBV18,many,13,-,TRBJ1-4,TGTGCCAGCTCACCCATCGCTAATGAAAAACTGTTTTTT,CASSPIANEKLFF
TRBV28,medium-sized,11,-,TRBJ1-6,TGTGCCAGCAGGGACCTTTCACCCCTCCACTTT,CASRDLSPLHF
TRBV18,few,16,TRBD1,TRBJ1-2,TGTGCCAGCTCACCACCTGGGACAGGGACCGACTATGGCTACACCTTC,CASSPPGTGTDYGYTF
TRBV6-1,once,16,TRBD1,TRBJ1-1,TGTGCCATCAGTGAGCGCGGGGGACAGGGGGCAAGGGAAGCTTTCTTT,CAISERGGQGAREAFF
TRBV15,few,13,-,TRBJ2-2,TGTGCCACCAGGGAAGGGGGGACCGGGGAGCTGTTTTTT,CATREGGTGELFF
TRBV18,-,13,-,TRBJ2-2,TGTGCCAGCTCACCGATCGCGGCCGGGGAGCTGTTTTTT,CASSPIAAGELFF
TRBV7-2,-,12,-,TRBJ1-3,TGTGCCAGCAGCTTTTATGGAAACACCATATATTTT,CASSFYGNTIYF
TRBV19,few,13,-,TRBJ1-5,TGTGCCAGTGGAGGACAGACCGATCAGCCCCAGCATTTT,CASGGQTDQPQHF
TRBV5-4,few,15,-,TRBJ2-1,TGTGCCAGCAGCTTGCAAGCGACTGACTACAATGAGCAGTTCTTC,CASSLQATDYNEQFF
TRBV19,-,13,-,TRBJ1-4,TGTGCCAGTAGGACACTACTTAATGAAAAACTGTTTTTT,CASRTLLNEKLFF
TRBV7-3,few,14,-,TRBJ1-1,TGTGCCAGCAGCCAAGGCAGGGGGAACACTGAAGCTTTCTTT,CASSQGRGNTEAFF
TRBV5-1,medium-sized,14,TRBD1,TRBJ2-1,TGCGCCAGCAGCTTGGCCGGACAGGTCCATGAGCAGTTCTTC,CASSLAGQVHEQFF
TRBV6-5,-,14,TRBD1,TRBJ1-2,TGTGCCAGCAGAGTCGACAGGGCGCACTATGGCTACACCTTC,CASRVDRAHYGYTF
TRBV7-3,few,16,TRBD2,TRBJ2-3,TGTGCCAGCTCGGCCGAAGCGGGGGCGACCGGAGATACGCAGTATTTT,CASSAEAGATGDTQYF
TRBV7-9,few,14,-,TRBJ1-2,TGTGCCAGCAGCCGGCATGCGGAGATGTGGGGCTACACCTTC,CASSRHAEMWGYTF
TRBV28,-,14,-,TRBJ1-1,TGTGCCAGCAGTTTGTGGAGGGACGAGACTGAAGCTTTCTTT,CASSLWRDETEAFF
TRBV18,once,15,-,TRBJ1-1,TGTGCCAGCTCACCAGGGACCCCGGCGGCCACTGAAGCTTTCTTT,CASSPGTPAATEAFF
TRBV5-1,-,15,-,TRBJ2-1,TGCGCCAGCAGCCTTATCCATCCGAGGGACAATGAGCAGTTCTTC,CASSLIHPRDNEQFF
TRBV7-9,-,15,-,TRBJ1-1,TGTGCCAGCAGCAGGACAACAGGGACGAACACTGAAGCTTTCTTT,CASSRTTGTNTEAFF
TRBV18,-,17,-,TRBJ1-6,TGTGCCAGCTCACCTCTCGGAGGATTCTCCTATAATTCACCCCTCCACTTT,CASSPLGGFSYNSPLHF
TRBV25-1,-,13,TRBD2,TRBJ2-7,TGTGCCAGCAGTGTGGGAGGGTCCTACGAGCAGTACTTC,CASSVGGSYEQYF
TRBV6-6,-,14,TRBD1,TRBJ2-7,TGTGCCAGCAGCCGTCCGACAGGGGGCTACGAGCAGTACTTC,CASSRPTGGYEQYF
TRBV2,-,11,-,TRBJ2-1,TGTGCCAGCAGTGACGGGTATGAGCAGTTCTTC,CASSDGYEQFF
TRBV18,-,14,TRBD2,TRBJ2-3,TGTGCCAGCTCACCACTCCTAGCGGAAGATACGCAGTATTTT,CASSPLLAEDTQYF
TRBV27,-,13,-,TRBJ1-5,TGTGCCAGCAGTTACACAGGGTATCAGCCCCAGCATTTT,CASSYTGYQPQHF
TRBV5-1,-,15,TRBD2,TRBJ2-1,TGCGCCAGCAGCGCCGGGACTAGCGGGGTCATTCAGCAGTTCTTC,CASSAGTSGVIQQFF
TRBV5-1,-,18,-,TRBJ2-1,TGCGCCAGCAGCTTGGAGCCCGCACGGGGAGATATCTACAATGAGCAGTTCTTC,CASSLEPARGDIYNEQFF
TRBV11-2,-,11,-,TRBJ2-1,TGTGCCAGCAGCCTACTGGGGGGCCAGTTCTTC,CASSLLGGQFF
TRBV11-2,-,18,TRBD2,TRBJ2-7,TGTGCCAGCAGCCCTTCGTGGAGCGGGGGGGACCTCTCCTACGAGCAGTACTTC,CASSPSWSGGDLSYEQYF
TRBV28,-,16,TRBD1,TRBJ1-5,TGTGCCAGCAGTTCATCCGGGACAGGGACAGAACGGCCCCAGCATTTT,CASSSSGTGTERPQHF
TRBV19,-,14,-,TRBJ1-6,TGTGCCAGTAGTATCGGGCAGGGTGGGCCACCCCTCCACTTT,CASSIGQGGPPLHF
TRBV28,-,12,-,TRBJ1-2,TGTGCCAGCAGTTTTGGGGGAGTCGGCTACACCTTC,CASSFGGVGYTF
TRBV18,-,16,TRBD1,TRBJ2-7,TGTGCCAGCTCACCTTTACCGGGACAGGGGGCTGGCGAGCAGTACTTC,CASSPLPGQGAGEQYF
TRBV5-1,few,14,TRBD2,TRBJ2-5,TGCGCCAGCAGCTTGGGGGCTAGCGGGGGGACCCAGTACTTC,CASSLGASGGTQYF
TRBV18,-,17,-,TRBJ1-1,TGTGCCAGCTCACCCTTGACTGGATTCACTATGAACACTGAAGCTTTCTTT,CASSPLTGFTMNTEAFF
TRBV5-1,-,14,-,TRBJ1-3,TGCGCCAGCAGCTCGGCCACCTCTGGAAACACCATATATTTT,CASSSATSGNTIYF
TRBV9,few,13,-,TRBJ2-3,TGTGCCAGCAGCGTAGACAGCACAGATACGCAGTATTTT,CASSVDSTDTQYF
TRBV19,-,15,-,TRBJ2-7,TGTGCCAGTAGTACAGGGGGGCGACCGGGGTACGAGCAGTACTTC,CASSTGGRPGYEQYF
TRBV6-6,few,16,TRBD1,TRBJ2-1,TGTGCCAGCAGTCCAGGGACAGGGAAACCCTACAATGAGCAGTTCTTC,CASSPGTGKPYNEQFF
TRBV7-9,once,15,-,TRBJ1-2,TGTGCCAGCAGCTTAGACCGAGGAGTACACTATGGCTACACCTTC,CASSLDRGVHYGYTF
TRBV7-9,once,14,-,TRBJ1-4,TGTGCCAGCAGCCTCCACCGGGGGAATGAAAAACTGTTTTTT,CASSLHRGNEKLFF